Listed below are T cell receptor beta chains from one sample, sequenced in a study of blood T cell repertoires in COVID-19. The data were produced by immunoSEQ multiplex PCR, yet TCRdb's version contains in-frame clones alone and is incomplete. The sample contains fewer than 600,000 clones, roughly 90% of which appear only once. The specimen sequenced was PBMCs or T cells enriched from blood (not recorded which). The receptors stem from a middle-aged woman who had recovered from COVID-19. CDR3s leave out the opening cysteine and the closing phenylalanine or tryptophan. Size values are once, few and many counts, or a class for expanded clones, and some rows have none.

TRBV28,NA,ASSLFGLNQPQH
TRBV27,NA,ASSFEGTANYGYT
TRBV5-1,once,ASFLTQGNTDTQY
TRBV20-1,NA,ASGGYNEQF
TRBV5-5,NA,ASSLRPSPGQETQY
TRBV6-5,NA,ASTLDGLVYY
TRBV4-2,NA,ASSQGQGAGQPQH
TRBV5-1,NA,ASRLKAGGSSYEQY
TRBV19,NA,ASSINRAFNQPQH
TRBV7-9,NA,ASKLTGAAGNTIY
TRBV4-1,NA,ASSQDPDRGSSNYGYT
TRBV4-3,NA,ASSQDRGSSYEQY
TRBV9,NA,ASSVGGAGPIDTQY
TRBV7-8,NA,ASSFPYGTGDTEAF